This T cell receptor beta chain was recorded in a study of cytomegalovirus exposure and HLA in healthy donors. Notes on the study in general: A later analysis, which compared TCR beta chains of equal frequency, found the HLA-associated ones more clonally expanded. After further analysis at a later stage, 16,951 TCR beta sequences were associated with HLA alleles at 0.05 false discovery rate.

This PCR relied on a set of 60 Vbeta primers and 13 Jbeta primers. TCRdb keeps only in-frame clones here, not all; method: immunoSEQ multiplex PCR. The sample yields about 130,000 clones, less than 80% seen once. Note on this clone: Its antigen is undetermined. Its ends do not fully match the called genes, so a read error is possible.

This CDR3 is built from 16 residues. Germline V lookup: CDR1 MNHEY, CDR2 SVGAGI. V and J are TRBV6-5 and TRBJ2-7; the match to TRBD2 covers 9 bases. Source material: PBMCs. The receptor's source is a man younger than 45 in good health and CMV-seronegative. The CDR3 protein is CASSYNLAGTTYERYF. For the CDR3, the DNA is TGTGCCAGCAGTTACAACCTAGCGGGGACAACCTACGAGCGGTACTTC.